This TCR beta chain was recovered during a study of CD8+ T cells in alopecia areata. cDNA serving as the sequencing template came from extracted, reverse transcribed RNA. The data were produced by immunoSEQ multiplex PCR, yet TCRdb's version contains in-frame clones alone and is incomplete. The sample comprises about 130,000 clones, 45% to 65% of which are singletons, and 3.5% to 5.5% rests with the top ten. This CDR3 has 14 residues. V gave up 4 bases and J gave up 2 bases; unmatched junction bases: 3. Germline assignment: CDR1 SGDLS and CDR2 YYNGEE. This clone was seen just once. Its target is not known. The sample contains more than one DNA sequence encoding this CDR3. Overall study results and limits: Although TCR sharing was seen in mice, sharing across patients was less clear, possibly for HLA-related reasons.

The clonotype comes from a human donor with alopecia areata. The input for sequencing was CD4+ T cells sorted from blood, taken at week 0. The chain employs TRBV9 and TRBJ2-5; 9 nucleotides match TRBD2. The CDR3 loop reads CASSPTSGQETQYF. The CDR3 bases are TGTGCCAGCAGCCCTACTAGCGGGCAAGAGACCCAGTACTTC.